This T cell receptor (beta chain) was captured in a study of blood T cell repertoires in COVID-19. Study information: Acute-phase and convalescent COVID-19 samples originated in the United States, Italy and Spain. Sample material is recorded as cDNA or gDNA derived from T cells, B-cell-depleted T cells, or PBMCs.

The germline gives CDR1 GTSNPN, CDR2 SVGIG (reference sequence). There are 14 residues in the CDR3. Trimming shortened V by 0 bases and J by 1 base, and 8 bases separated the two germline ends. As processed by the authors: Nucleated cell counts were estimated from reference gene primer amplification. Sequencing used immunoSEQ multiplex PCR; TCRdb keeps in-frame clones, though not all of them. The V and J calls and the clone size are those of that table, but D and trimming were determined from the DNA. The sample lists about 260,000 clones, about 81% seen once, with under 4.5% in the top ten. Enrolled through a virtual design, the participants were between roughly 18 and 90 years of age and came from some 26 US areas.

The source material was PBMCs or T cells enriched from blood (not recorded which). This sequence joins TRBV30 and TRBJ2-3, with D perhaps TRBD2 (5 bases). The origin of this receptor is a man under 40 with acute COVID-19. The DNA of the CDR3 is TGTGCCTGGAGTGTAACTAGACGCACAGATACGCAGTATTTT. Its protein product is CAWSVTRRTDTQYF.